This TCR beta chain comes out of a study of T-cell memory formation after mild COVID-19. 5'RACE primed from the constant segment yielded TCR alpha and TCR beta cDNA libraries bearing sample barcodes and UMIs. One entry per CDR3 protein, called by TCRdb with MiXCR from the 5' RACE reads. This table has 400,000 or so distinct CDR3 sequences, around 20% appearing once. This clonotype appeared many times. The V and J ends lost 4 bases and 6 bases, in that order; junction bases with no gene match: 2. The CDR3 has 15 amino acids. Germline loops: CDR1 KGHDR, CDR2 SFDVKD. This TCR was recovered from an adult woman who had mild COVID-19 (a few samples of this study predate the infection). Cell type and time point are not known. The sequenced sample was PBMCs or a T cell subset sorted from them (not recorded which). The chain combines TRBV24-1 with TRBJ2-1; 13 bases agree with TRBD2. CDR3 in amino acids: CATSDRTSGGNEQFF. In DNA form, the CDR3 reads TGTGCCACCAGTGACAGGACTAGCGGGGGCAATGAGCAGTTCTTC.